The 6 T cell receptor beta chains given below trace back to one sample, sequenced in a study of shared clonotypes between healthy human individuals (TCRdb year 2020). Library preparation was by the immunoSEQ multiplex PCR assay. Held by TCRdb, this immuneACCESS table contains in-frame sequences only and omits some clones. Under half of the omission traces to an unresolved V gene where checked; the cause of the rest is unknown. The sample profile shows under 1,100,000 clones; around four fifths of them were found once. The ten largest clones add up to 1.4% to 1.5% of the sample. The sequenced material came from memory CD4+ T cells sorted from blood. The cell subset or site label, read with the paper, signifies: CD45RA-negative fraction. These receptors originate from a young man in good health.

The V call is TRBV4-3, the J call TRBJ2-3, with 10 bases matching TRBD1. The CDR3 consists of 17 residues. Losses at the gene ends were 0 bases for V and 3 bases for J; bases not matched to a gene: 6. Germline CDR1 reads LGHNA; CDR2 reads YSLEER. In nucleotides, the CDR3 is TGCGCCAGCAGCCAAGATTGGGGACAGGGGTTTACAGATACGCAGTATTTT. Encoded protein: CASSQDWGQGFTDTQYF.

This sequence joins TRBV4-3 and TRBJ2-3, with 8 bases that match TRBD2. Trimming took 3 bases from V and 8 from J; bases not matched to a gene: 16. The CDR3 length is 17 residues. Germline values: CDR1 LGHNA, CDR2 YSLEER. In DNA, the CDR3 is TGCGCCAGCAGCCAGGTCCGATTGGGCGGGGGGTTAGGTACGCAGTATTTT. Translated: CASSQVRLGGGLGTQYF.

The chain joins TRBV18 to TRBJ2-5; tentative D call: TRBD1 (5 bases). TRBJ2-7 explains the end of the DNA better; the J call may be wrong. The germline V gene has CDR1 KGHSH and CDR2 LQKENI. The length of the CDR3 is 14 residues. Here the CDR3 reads CASSPKQASYEQYF. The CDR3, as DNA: TGTGCCAGCTCACCAAAACAGGCCTCCTACGAGCAGTACTTC.

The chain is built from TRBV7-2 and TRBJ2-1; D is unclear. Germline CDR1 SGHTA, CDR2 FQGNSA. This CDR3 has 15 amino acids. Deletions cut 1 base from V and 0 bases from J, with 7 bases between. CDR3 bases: TGTGCCAGCAGCTTAGTGGCAGGCTCCTACAATGAGCAGTTCTTC. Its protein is CASSLVAGSYNEQFF.

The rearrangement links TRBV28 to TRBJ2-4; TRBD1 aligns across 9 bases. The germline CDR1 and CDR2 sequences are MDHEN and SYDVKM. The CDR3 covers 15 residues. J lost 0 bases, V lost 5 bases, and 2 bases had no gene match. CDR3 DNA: TGTGCCAGCAGTGGACAGGGGTTAGCCAAAAACATTCAGTACTTC. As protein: CASSGQGLAKNIQYF.

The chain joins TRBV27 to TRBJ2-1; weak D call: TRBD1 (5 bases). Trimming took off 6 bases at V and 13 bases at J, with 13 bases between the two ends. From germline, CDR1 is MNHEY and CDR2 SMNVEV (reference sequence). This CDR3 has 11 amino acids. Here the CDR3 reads CASSFDSVQFF. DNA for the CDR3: TGTGCCAGCAGCTTCGACAGCGTCCAGTTCTTC.